One and the same sample provided the 17 T cell receptor beta chains below, sequenced in a study of T cell responses to AZD1222 COVID-19 vaccine. Here immunoSEQ multiplex PCR was the method, and the copy in TCRdb shows in-frame clones only, minus some. The sample lists more than 100,000 clones, around 86% occurring once. Sample: peripheral blood, taken on day 0 of AZD1222 vaccination. These receptors all come from an adult in good health.

The V and J genes are TRBV29-1 and TRBJ1-3, with TRBD1 matching 8 bases. Germline CDR1 and CDR2: SQVTM and ANQGSEA. The CDR3 loop spans 14 amino acids. Unmatched junction bases numbered 13, after V lost 6 bases and J lost 9 bases. CDR3 amino acids: CSVMTGVLGGTIYF. DNA of the CDR3: TGCAGCGTGATGACAGGGGTTCTTGGAGGCACCATATATTTT.

The chain employs TRBV6-2 or TRBV6-3 and TRBJ1-1, with D perhaps TRBD1 (5 bases). Trimming shortened V by 8 bases and J by 4 bases, and 20 bases separated the two germline ends. CDR1 and CDR2 from the germline V gene are MNHEY and SVGEGT. The CDR3 consists of 15 residues. CDR3 protein: CASRSGGAGSTEAFF. CDR3 nucleotides: TGTGCCAGCCGTTCGGGAGGGGCGGGAAGCACTGAAGCTTTCTTT.

The chain couples TRBV12-5 to TRBJ2-1, with 10 bases lining up with TRBD1. V lost 0 bases and J lost 6; bases outside the gene matches: 17. Germline CDR1 and CDR2: LGHNT and FRNRAP. The CDR3 covers 20 residues. CDR3 amino acids: CASGLVQKGTGVPVLNEQFF. The CDR3 DNA follows: TGTGCTAGTGGTTTGGTACAAAAGGGGACAGGGGTCCCGGTACTCAATGAGCAGTTCTTC.

The chain uses TRBV6-1 and TRBJ1-4; the D gene is possibly TRBD1 (6 bases). V gave up 0 bases and J gave up 8 bases, with 13 bases separating them. The CDR3 runs 15 residues. From germline, CDR1 is MNHNS and CDR2 SASEGT. The CDR3 DNA reads as TGTGCCAGCAGTGAAGCTTTGGGGGCGATAGAAAAACTGTTTTTT. It specifies CASSEALGAIEKLFF.

The chain joins TRBV30 to TRBJ1-1; D unclear. Per germline, CDR1 GTSNPN and CDR2 SVGIG (reference sequence). The CDR3 has 11 amino acids. This CDR3 reads CAHARNTEAFF. DNA for the CDR3: TGTGCTCATGCCCGGAACACTGAAGCTTTCTTT.

The V call is TRBV6-5, the J call TRBJ1-1; 7 positions agree with TRBD1. Germline trimming cut 4 bases from V and 6 bases from J; bases unmatched to any gene: 5. CDR1 is MNHEY and CDR2 is SVGAGI in the germline V gene. The CDR3 loop spans 13 amino acids. The chain's CDR3 is CASSFSGGSEAFF. In DNA form, the CDR3 reads TGTGCCAGCAGTTTTTCAGGGGGATCTGAAGCTTTCTTT.

The chain uses TRBV24-1 and TRBJ2-2; TRBD1 matches 11 bases. The CDR3 sequence is 16 residues long. Losses at the gene ends were 4 bases for V and 4 bases for J; bases not matched to a gene: 4. Germline assignment: CDR1 KGHDR and CDR2 SFDVKD. The CDR3 DNA reads as TGTGCCACCAGTGAGCGTGGGACAGGGGGCACCGGGGAGCTGTTTTTT. It is translated as CATSERGTGGTGELFF.

The CDR3 protein is CASSLVDGYEQYF. DNA of the CDR3: TGTGCCAGCAGTTTAGTAGACGGCTACGAGCAGTACTTC. This chain uses TRBV12-3 or TRBV12-4 with TRBJ2-7; D is unresolved. This CDR3 comprises 13 residues. V was pared by 1 base and J by 3 bases, with 7 bases between.

This chain links TRBV5-8 with TRBJ1-4; D gene unclear. V was clipped by 7 bases and J by 4 bases, with 11 bases between them. The CDR3 length is 13 residues. Germline loops: CDR1 SGHTS, CDR2 YDEGEE. CDR3 bases: TGTGCCAGCCTAGGACCCGATAATGAAAAACTGTTTTTT. Its protein is CASLGPDNEKLFF.

The chain combines TRBV5-5 with TRBJ2-5; TRBD2 agrees at 8 bases. This CDR3 is 14 amino acids long. Germline assignment: CDR1 SGHKS and CDR2 YYEKEE (reference sequence). V shed 2 bases, J shed 3 bases, and the junction held 3 bases outside the gene matches. The CDR3 bases are TGTGCCAGCAGCTTCCCAGCGGGGGAAGAGACCCAGTACTTC. Translating gives CASSFPAGEETQYF.

The rearrangement uses TRBV25-1 and TRBJ2-5; 10 nucleotides align to TRBD1. This CDR3 has 15 residues. The germline gives CDR1 MGHDK, CDR2 SYGVNS. J was trimmed by 2 bases and V by 4 bases; bases with no gene match: 4. This chain's CDR3 is CASSGRDRGQETQYF. CDR3 nucleotide sequence: TGTGCCAGCAGTGGCCGGGACAGGGGTCAAGAGACCCAGTACTTC. Full variable domain (missing parts from reference TRBV25-1 and TRBJ2-5): EADIYQTPRYLVIGTGKKITLECSQTMGHDKMYWYQQDPGMELHLIHYSYGVNSTEKGDLSSESTVSRIRTEHFPLTLESARPSHTSQYLCASSGRDRGQETQYFGPGTRLLVL.

V is TRBV12-3 or TRBV12-4 and J is TRBJ2-1, with D unclear. The CDR3 has 11 amino acids. The V and J ends lost 1 base and 7 bases respectively, with 2 bases between them. CDR3 residues: CASSLDNEQFF. The CDR3 DNA follows: TGTGCCAGCAGTTTAGATAATGAGCAGTTCTTC.

CDR3 protein: CASSLVMGQRYNSPLHF. The CDR3 DNA reads as TGTGCCAGCAGCTTAGTGATGGGACAGAGATATAATTCACCCCTCCACTTT. The chain couples TRBV7-8 to TRBJ1-6, with TRBD1 identical over 7 bases. Trimming at V came to 1 base and at J to 4 bases, leaving 7 bases not matched to a gene. This CDR3 spans 17 amino acids. Germline values: CDR1 SGHVS, CDR2 FQNEAQ.

In its sample, this clone was seen once. V gene TRBV5-1 combines with J gene TRBJ1-6; no firm D call. The CDR3 totals 15 residues. Trimming took off 0 bases at V and 6 bases at J, with 10 bases between the two ends. Germline CDR1 and CDR2: SGHRS and YFSETQ. CDR3 loop: CASSLDGVRNSPLHF. The CDR3 bases are TGCGCCAGCAGCTTGGACGGGGTTCGTAATTCACCCCTCCACTTT.

The chain uses TRBV5-6 and TRBJ2-3; no reliable D call. Per germline, CDR1 SGHDT and CDR2 YYEEEE. Trimming removed 4 bases at V and 0 bases at J, with 6 bases between. The CDR3 runs to 13 residues. The CDR3 coding sequence is TGTGCCAGCAGCGTTGCTAGCACAGATACGCAGTATTTT. Amino acids: CASSVASTDTQYF.

This clone was detected a few times. The rearrangement uses TRBV7-9 and TRBJ2-7; possible D gene TRBD1, 5 bases. There are 12 residues in the CDR3. Deletions cut 5 bases from V and 3 bases from J, with 8 bases between. The germline V gene has CDR1 SEHNR and CDR2 FQNEAQ (reference sequence). CDR3 DNA: TGTGCCAGCAGCCTACAGGTCTACGAGCAGTACTTC. It encodes CASSLQVYEQYF.

The chain combines TRBV9 with TRBJ1-5; TRBD1 is a possible D gene (6 bases). This CDR3 has 15 amino acids. CDR1 and CDR2 from the germline V gene are SGDLS and YYNGEE. V was pared by 4 bases and J by 6 bases, with 17 bases between. The CDR3, as DNA: TGTGCCAGCAGCACAACGCCGGACAGATTTCAGCCCCAGCATTTT. As protein: CASSTTPDRFQPQHF. Full variable domain (outside the CDR3, taken from reference TRBV9 and TRBJ1-5): DSGVTQTPKHLITATGQRVTLRCSPRSGDLSVYWYQQSLDQGLQFLIQYYNGEERAKGNILERFSAQQFPDLHSELNLSSLELGDSALYFCASSTTPDRFQPQHFGDGTRLSIL.